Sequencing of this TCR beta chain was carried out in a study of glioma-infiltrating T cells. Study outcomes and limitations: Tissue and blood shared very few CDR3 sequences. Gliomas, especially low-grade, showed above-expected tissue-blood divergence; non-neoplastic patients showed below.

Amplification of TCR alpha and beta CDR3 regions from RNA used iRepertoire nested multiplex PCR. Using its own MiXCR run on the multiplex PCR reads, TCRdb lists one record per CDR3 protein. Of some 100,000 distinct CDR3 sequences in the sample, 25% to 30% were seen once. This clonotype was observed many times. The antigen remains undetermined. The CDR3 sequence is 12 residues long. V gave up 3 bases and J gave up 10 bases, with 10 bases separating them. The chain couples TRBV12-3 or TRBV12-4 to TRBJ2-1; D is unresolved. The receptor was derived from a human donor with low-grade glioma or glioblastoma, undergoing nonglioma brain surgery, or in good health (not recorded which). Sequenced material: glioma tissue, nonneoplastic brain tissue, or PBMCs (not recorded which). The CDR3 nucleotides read TGTGCCAGCAGTTTTATCCTGGGAGAGCAGTTCTTC. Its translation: CASSFILGEQFF.